The 15 T cell receptor beta chains presented below share a single source sample, sequenced in a study of T cell responses to AZD1222 COVID-19 vaccine. Clones were sequenced by immunoSEQ multiplex PCR, and TCRdb holds only the in-frame ones, with some missing. Of over 100,000 clones listed, roughly 90% are singletons. The specimen comprised peripheral blood, sampled on day 0 of AZD1222 vaccination. The origin of the receptors is an adult in good health.

The gene calls are TRBV6-5 and TRBJ2-3; D unresolved. V was cut by 0 bases and J by 1 base, with 8 bases left in between. Germline loops: CDR1 MNHEY, CDR2 SVGAGI. The CDR3 is made up of 15 amino acids. CDR3 coding DNA: TGTGCCAGCAGTTACTCGATTTCGCGCACAGATACGCAGTATTTT. Its translation: CASSYSISRTDTQYF.

The chain joins TRBV3-1 (or the pseudogene TRBV3-2) to TRBJ2-7, with D possibly matching TRBD1 (7 bases). This CDR3 contains 12 residues. V lost 4 bases and J 6 bases, leaving 10 bases between the germline ends. Germline loops: CDR1 LGHDT, CDR2 YNNKEL (reference sequence). The CDR3 DNA follows: TGTGCCAGCAGCCGCGGGACAGCCGAGCAGTACTTC. Translation: CASSRGTAEQYF.

The V and J genes are TRBV28 and TRBJ1-2; 7 bases agree with TRBD1. CDR1 is MDHEN and CDR2 is SYDVKM in the germline V gene. The CDR3 contains 13 residues. The J segment lost 8 bases and the V segment lost 5 bases, leaving 8 bases of the junction unmatched. The DNA for the CDR3 is TGTGCCAGCAGTATCACAGGGGAGAGGGGCTACACCTTC. Translating it yields CASSITGERGYTF.

In this sample, this clone turned up once. CDR3 sequence (DNA): TGCGCCAGCAGCCTACCGACTAGCAGCACCGGGGAGCTGTTTTTT. Protein product: CASSLPTSSTGELFF. This rearrangement joins TRBV4-1 to TRBJ2-2; 7 bases map to TRBD2. Germline CDR1 and CDR2: MGHRA and YSYEKL. The V and J ends lost 4 bases and 4 bases, in that order; junction bases with no gene match: 6. The CDR3 is made up of 15 amino acids.

The rearrangement links TRBV7-3 to TRBJ2-3, with TRBD2 identical over 12 bases. Germline CDR1 is SGHTA and CDR2 is FQGTGA. The trim removed 4 bases at V and 2 bases at J, leaving 7 bases unmatched. The CDR3 spans 17 residues. The CDR3 nucleotides read TGTGCCAGCAGCTCCCCAGGGACTAGCGGGTACACAGATACGCAGTATTTT. Translating it yields CASSSPGTSGYTDTQYF.

The CDR3 DNA sequence: TGTGCCAGCAGTTCCAACCAAGAGACCCAGTACTTC. Residues: CASSSNQETQYF. This chain uses TRBV12-3 or TRBV12-4 with TRBJ2-5, with D hard to call. CDR3 length: 12 residues. V shed 4 bases and J shed 0 bases, with 3 bases lying between them.

This clone was seen repeatedly, ten times or more. This chain connects TRBV19 to TRBJ1-5; TRBD1 might be the D (5 bases). CDR1 is LNHDA, CDR2 SQIVND, per germline (reference sequence). The CDR3 is 18 residues long. Trimming cost V 3 bases and J 3 bases, with 21 bases left between them. The CDR3 spells CASSMGRVAGLANQPQHF. Here the CDR3 DNA reads TGTGCCAGTAGTATGGGCAGGGTGGCTGGCCTTGCCAATCAGCCCCAGCATTTT.

This clone was recorded once. The V and J genes are TRBV7-6 and TRBJ1-1, with 10 bases lining up with TRBD1. The ends lost 3 bases at V and 6 bases at J; junction bases unmatched: 7. The CDR3 has 15 amino acids. Germline V CDR1 and CDR2: SGHVS, FNYEAQ. Here the CDR3 reads CASSFEPDRGSEAFF. CDR3 in DNA: TGTGCCAGCAGCTTTGAGCCGGACAGGGGGTCTGAAGCTTTCTTT.

The sample holds one count of this clone. This chain joins TRBV12-3 or TRBV12-4 and TRBJ2-3; D is unresolved. V shed 6 bases and J shed 6 bases, with 7 bases lying between them. The CDR3 is 11 residues long. CDR3 DNA sequence: TGTGCCAGCAGCGTCCACGATACGCAGTATTTT. This sequence encodes CASSVHDTQYF.

The rearrangement uses TRBV9 and TRBJ2-2; 8 bases align to TRBD1. Per germline, CDR1 SGDLS and CDR2 YYNGEE. The CDR3 runs to 16 residues. The V and J ends lost 0 bases and 7 bases, in that order; junction bases with no gene match: 8. The CDR3 sequence is CASSVATSGGLGELFF. DNA for the CDR3: TGTGCCAGCAGCGTAGCTACTTCAGGGGGCCTCGGGGAGCTGTTTTTT.

The rearrangement links TRBV21-1 to TRBJ1-1. TRBV21-1 is marked as a pseudogene. The CDR3 extends over 14 amino acids. The CDR3 loop reads CASSKGWIGTEAFF. CDR3 sequence (DNA): TGTGCCAGCAGCAAAGGGTGGATTGGCACTGAAGCTTTCTTT.

The chain links TRBV5-1 to TRBJ1-2, with 8 bases that match TRBD1. The CDR3 has 14 amino acids. V was clipped by 0 bases and J by 3 bases; unmatched bases: 1. From germline, CDR1 is SGHRS and CDR2 YFSETQ. CDR3 sequence: CASSLGGQDYGYTF. CDR3 coding DNA: TGCGCCAGCAGCTTGGGGGGACAGGACTATGGCTACACCTTC.

This chain joins TRBV10-3 and TRBJ1-5; D may be TRBD1 (5 bases). CDR1 is ENHRY, CDR2 SYGVKD, per germline. The ends were cut back, 10 bases at V and 3 bases at J, with 13 bases in the middle. CDR3 length equals 13 residues. DNA for the CDR3: TGTGCCAGGAGCTGGGGGGACAATCAGCCCCAGCATTTT. Translating it yields CARSWGDNQPQHF.

The chain couples TRBV11-3 to TRBJ2-5; D is ambiguous. V gave up 5 bases and J gave up 1 base, with 8 bases separating them. Germline CDR1 and CDR2: SGHNT and YENEEA. The CDR3 is 13 amino acids. The CDR3 sequence is CASSPDAQETQYF. CDR3 nucleotide sequence: TGTGCCAGCAGCCCGGACGCCCAAGAGACCCAGTACTTC.

This clone came up once. The CDR3 reads CASSAFVGLAGGSSSYNEQFF. Here the CDR3 DNA reads TGTGCCAGCAGCGCATTCGTTGGACTAGCGGGGGGCTCCAGCTCCTACAATGAGCAGTTCTTC. The rearrangement uses TRBV9 and TRBJ2-1; 14 positions agree with TRBD2. Germline-derived CDR1 and CDR2 are SGDLS and YYNGEE. The CDR3 is made up of 21 amino acids. The ends lost 3 bases at V and 0 bases at J; junction bases unmatched: 14.